Each of the 25 T cell receptor beta chains below was sequenced from the same sample in a study of regulatory T cells in long-lasting Graves disease (dated by TCRdb to 2020 to 2022). Reading the label with the study, this specimen's time point is: newly diagnosed GD, antithyroid drugs for less than 3 months. RNA was extracted from PBMCs in TRIzol for both TCR sequencing and RNA sequencing. Library generation was performed with multiplex PCR. The instrument was an Illumina HiSeq 4000. TCR beta libraries were built with iRepertoire HTBI primers and Arm-PCR amplification of CDR3 regions. Through fastp at Q25 and MiXCR, TCRdb rebuilt clones from the public reads, retaining in-frame beta chains. Rows merge per CDR3 protein into single entries with the most common DNA and genes. The sample has 350,000 to 450,000 distinct CDR3 sequences on record, 14% to 15% of them singletons. Over 15% of the sample lies in the top ten.

The same sample was also used in a study of T cells in Graves' hyperthyroidism and ophthalmopathy.

Specimen: peripheral blood mononuclear cells (PBMCs), collected at new diagnosis, from a patient treated with antithyroid drugs. The source of these receptors is a woman between 25 and 40 years old with Graves disease. Donor details come from another sample of the same person, matched by shared clones.

The chain recombines TRBV4-1 with TRBJ2-7; D may correspond to TRBD1 or TRBD2 (5 bases each). Germline-derived CDR1 and CDR2 are MGHRA and YSYEKL. V was trimmed by 0 bases and J by 2 bases, leaving 14 bases between them. The CDR3 is made up of 16 amino acids. This CDR3 is CASSQDRVRETYEQYF. Here the CDR3 DNA reads TGCGCCAGCAGCCAAGATCGCGTCAGGGAGACCTACGAGCAGTACTTC.

V gene TRBV9 combines with J gene TRBJ2-1, with TRBD1 identical over 9 bases. CDR3 length: 15 amino acids. Germline CDR1 and CDR2: SGDLS and YYNGEE. J gave up 2 bases and V 4 bases, and 4 bases lay outside the gene matches. This CDR3 reads CASSKRQGAYNEQFF. In nucleotides, the CDR3 is TGTGCCAGCAGCAAAAGACAGGGGGCCTACAATGAGCAGTTCTTC.

This clonotype was seen ten or more times. This rearrangement joins TRBV20-1 to TRBJ2-3, with TRBD2 identical over 16 bases. V was pared by 1 base and J by 1 base, with 17 bases of the junction left unmatched. Germline V CDR1 and CDR2: DFQATT, SNEGSKA (reference sequence). The CDR3 contains 22 residues. The CDR3 bases are TGCAGTGCTAGAGGACCGGGACTAGCGGGAGGGCCGGGCGGTATCGGCACAGATACGCAGTATTTT. Protein product: CSARGPGLAGGPGGIGTDTQYF.

V usage is TRBV28 and J usage is TRBJ2-7; 9 positions match TRBD2. The ends lost 11 bases at V and 6 bases at J; junction bases unmatched: 14. The CDR3 length is 14 residues. In germline, CDR1 is MDHEN, CDR2 SYDVKM. CDR3 nucleotides: TGTGCCGGGAGGGAAGCGGGAGGAATGGGCGAGCAGTACTTC. It yields the protein CAGREAGGMGEQYF.

This clonotype was detected a few times. A much larger clone differs by one base, so this may be a read error. The chain links TRBV20-1 to TRBJ2-3, with TRBD2 matching over 10 bases. Germline V gene sequence: CDR1 DFQATT, CDR2 SNEGSKA (reference sequence). The CDR3 sequence is 16 residues long. Here the CDR3 reads CSARMGLARSTDTQCF. CDR3 sequence (DNA): TGCAGTGCTAGAATGGGACTAGCGAGGAGCACAGATACGCAGTGTTTT.

This clonotype was detected ten times or more. This chain uses TRBV30 with TRBJ2-7, with no clear D. CDR3 length equals 11 residues. V was pared by 4 bases and J by 5 bases, with 9 bases between. Germline assignment: CDR1 GTSNPN and CDR2 SVGIG (reference sequence). The CDR3 region is CAWTRTHEQYF. The CDR3 region has the DNA TGTGCCTGGACCCGGACCCACGAGCAGTACTTC.

This clonotype occurred many times. V gene TRBV11-2 combines with J gene TRBJ2-2; no reliable D call. The V gene's germline CDR1 is SGHAT and CDR2 FQNNGV. The CDR3 extends over 13 amino acids. V was trimmed by 8 bases and J by 1 base, leaving 8 bases between them. The CDR3 DNA reads TGTGCCAGCTGCGTGATGAACACCGGGGAGCTGTTTTTT. It translates to CASCVMNTGELFF.

This clonotype was detected ten times or more. The chain uses TRBV6-5 and TRBJ2-2; 9 bases line up with TRBD2. This CDR3 spans 16 amino acids. The V and J ends lost 4 bases and 5 bases, in that order; junction bases with no gene match: 8. Germline CDR1 and CDR2: MNHEY and SVGAGI. As DNA, the CDR3 is TGTGCCAGCAGTTCGGGACTAGCCCTTGGTACCGGGGAGCTGTTTTTT. Its translation: CASSSGLALGTGELFF.

Concerning this clonotype: A junction end diverges from the germline sequence, so it may reflect a read error. The rearrangement uses TRBV3-1 and TRBJ1-6, with D possibly matching TRBD1 (6 bases). Germline V gene lookup returns CDR1 LGHDT and CDR2 YNNKEL (reference sequence). The CDR3 is made up of 14 amino acids. DNA for the CDR3: TGTACCAGCAGCCAAGGGCAGGGGAATTCACCCCTCCACTTT. The encoded protein is CTSSQGQGNSPLHF. Together with reference TRBV3-1 and TRBJ1-6, the CDR3 gives the full variable domain: DTAVSQTPKYLVTQMGNDKSIKCEQNLGHDTMYWYKQDSKKFLKIMFSYNNKELIINETVPNRFSPKSPDKAHLNLHINSLELGDSAVYFCTSSQGQGNSPLHFGNGTRLTVT.

At least ten counts were recorded for this clonotype. The gene calls are TRBV28 and TRBJ2-3; 10 bases map to TRBD1. The CDR3 runs to 15 residues. V trimming: 3 bases; J trimming: 2 bases; junction bases outside the gene matches: 2. Germline CDR1 is MDHEN and CDR2 is SYDVKM. In DNA, the CDR3 is TGTGCCAGCAGTTTTGGGACAGGGGTCACAGATACGCAGTATTTT. Amino acid sequence: CASSFGTGVTDTQYF.

V is TRBV13 and J is TRBJ2-3; 11 bases match TRBD2. This CDR3 spans 17 amino acids. V was clipped by 4 bases and J by 2 bases; unmatched bases: 8. Germline CDR1 and CDR2: PRHDT and FYEKMQ (reference sequence). The CDR3 loop reads CASSYGLLAGDTDTQYF. CDR3 bases: TGTGCCAGCAGCTACGGCTTACTAGCGGGAGACACAGATACGCAGTATTTT.

This clonotype was counted ten times or more. This chain uses TRBV7-8 with TRBJ2-1; D perhaps matches TRBD2 (6 bases). This CDR3 comprises 16 residues. Per germline, CDR1 SGHVS and CDR2 FQNEAQ. V gave up 6 bases and J gave up 0 bases, with 15 bases separating them. The CDR3 nucleotides are TGTGCCAGCAGGAAGACTAGTACCTACTCCTACAATGAGCAGTTCTTC. Amino acids: CASRKTSTYSYNEQFF.

This clonotype came up a few times. The chain links TRBV29-1 to TRBJ1-5, with 7 bases fitting TRBD1. This CDR3 spans 13 amino acids. The V and J ends lost 4 bases and 3 bases, in that order; junction bases with no gene match: 3. Germline CDR1 reads SQVTM; CDR2 reads ANQGSEA. This CDR3 reads CSVGGQANQPQHF. CDR3 bases: TGCAGCGTTGGCGGACAGGCCAATCAGCCCCAGCATTTT.

The CDR3 spells CSATSGRGDTQYF. As DNA, the CDR3 is TGCAGTGCTACTAGCGGGAGGGGGGATACGCAGTATTTT. The chain is built from TRBV20-1 and TRBJ2-3; 12 nucleotides line up with TRBD2. Per germline, CDR1 DFQATT and CDR2 SNEGSKA (reference sequence). CDR3 length: 13 amino acids. J was trimmed by 6 bases and V by 4 bases; bases with no gene match: 2.

This clonotype was observed at least ten times. The rearrangement joins TRBV12-3 or TRBV12-4 to TRBJ2-7; 9 bases fit TRBD2. V was pared by 3 bases and J by 2 bases, with 8 bases of the junction left unmatched. The CDR3 is 16 residues long. CDR3 sequence reads: CASSFISGGRTYEQYF. The CDR3 DNA follows: TGTGCCAGCAGTTTTATTAGCGGGGGAAGAACCTACGAGCAGTACTTC.

This clonotype was observed many times. The chain is built from TRBV19 and TRBJ2-7, with 10 bases lining up with TRBD2. This CDR3 contains 17 residues. Germline V gives CDR1 LNHDA, CDR2 SQIVND (reference sequence). Unmatched junction bases numbered 10, after V lost 3 bases and J lost 2 bases. CDR3 nucleotide sequence: TGTGCCAGTAGTATCCCTAGCGGGGGCCCTTCCACCTACGAGCAGTACTTC. The encoded protein is CASSIPSGGPSTYEQYF.

The chain has TRBV18 and TRBJ1-3; D is unresolved. Germline V gene lookup returns CDR1 KGHSH and CDR2 LQKENI. The V gene lost 3 bases and the J gene lost 0 bases, with 9 bases spanning the gap. This CDR3 has 15 residues. The CDR3 here is CASSPQVASGNTIYF. CDR3 DNA: TGTGCCAGCTCACCTCAAGTGGCCTCTGGAAACACCATATATTTT. The complete variable domain, with remaining parts taken from reference TRBV18 and TRBJ1-3, reads NAGVMQNPRHLVRRRGQEARLRCSPMKGHSHVYWYRQLPEEGLKFMVYLQKENIIDESGMPKERFSAEFPKEGPSILRIQQVVRGDSAAYFCASSPQVASGNTIYFGEGSWLTVV.

DNA for the CDR3: TGTGCCAGCAGTGACCTTACGGGGACCTACGAGCAGTACTTC. It translates to CASSDLTGTYEQYF. The chain links TRBV6-1 to TRBJ2-7, with a weak D call TRBD2 (5 bases). The CDR3 is 14 residues long. In germline, CDR1 is MNHNS, CDR2 SASEGT. The ends were cut back, 3 bases at V and 2 bases at J, with 11 bases in the middle.

The chain recombines TRBV20-1 with TRBJ1-1; 7 nucleotides align to TRBD1. The length of the CDR3 is 17 residues. V trimming: 3 bases; J trimming: 4 bases; junction bases outside the gene matches: 17. The germline V gene encodes CDR1 DFQATT and CDR2 SNEGSKA (reference sequence). The CDR3 DNA reads TGCAGTGCTAGGGGGCCCAGGGGGTTTAAAATGGGCACTGAAGCTTTCTTT. Translation gives CSARGPRGFKMGTEAFF.

This clonotype has a count of ten or more. The chain recombines TRBV3-1 with TRBJ2-1, with D uncertain. Between the trimmed V and J ends, which lost 2 bases and 9 bases, there was a span of 5 bases. The CDR3 runs 11 residues. Germline V lookup: CDR1 LGHDT, CDR2 YNNKEL (reference sequence). The CDR3 DNA sequence: TGTGCCAGCAGCCAAATGAGTGAGCAGTTCTTC. Amino acid sequence: CASSQMSEQFF.

CDR3 protein: CASSLRLAGGPQETQYF. CDR3 bases: TGTGCCAGCAGCTTGAGACTAGCGGGGGGCCCCCAAGAGACCCAGTACTTC. The V call is TRBV7-6, the J call TRBJ2-5, with 13 bases that match TRBD2. The CDR3 runs to 17 residues. CDR1 and CDR2 from the germline V gene are SGHVS and FNYEAQ. The V segment lost 3 bases and the J segment 1 base; nucleotides outside the gene matches: 5. Full variable domain (rest looked up from reference TRBV7-6 and TRBJ2-5): GAGVSQSPRYKVTKRGQDVALRCDPISGHVSLYWYRQALGQGPEFLTYFNYEAQQDKSGLPNDRFSAERPEGSISTLTIQRTEQRDSAMYRCASSLRLAGGPQETQYFGPGTRLLVL.

The genes are TRBV14 and TRBJ2-5; 10 bases map to TRBD2. Looked up from germline, CDR1 is SGHDN and CDR2 is FVKESK. The CDR3 runs 22 residues. With V trimmed by 4 bases and J by 3 bases, 26 bases remained unmatched. The CDR3 protein is CASSLRAPGASGRLLNKETQYF. The CDR3 DNA reads TGTGCCAGCAGCCTTAGAGCCCCGGGGGCTAGCGGGAGACTGTTAAACAAAGAGACCCAGTACTTC.

This clonotype was seen repeatedly, ten times or more. This rearrangement joins TRBV12-3 or TRBV12-4 to TRBJ1-2; 10 positions agree with TRBD1. This CDR3 spans 15 amino acids. V shed 1 base, J shed 4 bases, and the junction held 3 bases outside the gene matches. CDR3 loop: CASSLGTGGSYGYTF. For the CDR3, the DNA is TGTGCCAGCAGTTTAGGGACAGGGGGGTCCTATGGCTACACCTTC.

CDR3 loop: CSAPEARTYNSPLHF. The CDR3 DNA is TGCAGTGCCCCAGAGGCCCGAACCTATAATTCACCCCTCCACTTT. The rearrangement joins TRBV20-1 to TRBJ1-6, with unresolved D. The CDR3 is 15 residues long. V shed 6 bases and J shed 2 bases, with 14 bases lying between them. CDR1 and CDR2 (germline): DFQATT, SNEGSKA (reference sequence).

The chain employs TRBV2 and TRBJ2-7; TRBD1 aligns across 8 bases. This CDR3 contains 14 residues. Per germline, CDR1 SNHLY and CDR2 FYNNEI. Germline trimming cut 6 bases from V and 0 bases from J; bases unmatched to any gene: 4. The CDR3 nucleotides are TGTGCCAGCAGCGACAGGGGCCGCTCCTACGAGCAGTACTTC. Residues: CASSDRGRSYEQYF. Full variable domain (outside the CDR3, taken from reference TRBV2 and TRBJ2-7): EPEVTQTPSHQVTQMGQEVILRCVPISNHLYFYWYRQILGQKVEFLVSFYNNEISEKSEIFDDQFSVERPDGSNFTLKIRSTKLEDSAMYFCASSDRGRSYEQYFGPGTRLTVT.